The present TCR beta chain was sequenced within a study of siplizumab effects on memory and regulatory T cells. General study results and limits: For mappable alloreactive CD4+ clones, the mean Treg-derived fraction was about 69% with siplizumab and 26.9% in controls. Among sequences traceable to unstimulated CD4+ memory cells, alloreactive ones were significantly reduced by siplizumab. The study did not confirm that proliferating Tregs from siplizumab cultures were suppressive.

Around 10^5 TCR templates underwent assay in every sample. Only in-frame clones appear in the TCRdb table, and some are missing; sequencing was by immunoSEQ multiplex PCR. The sample has 100,000 to 120,000 clones, roughly 89% seen once. V shed 3 bases and J 4 bases; nucleotides not matched to a gene: 6. Germline loops: CDR1 LNHDA, CDR2 SQIVND (reference sequence). This CDR3 is built from 15 residues. As to this clone: Its antigen is currently unknown.

The clonotype was recovered from a human donor in good health. Sequencing input: CD4+ T cells sorted from blood. This chain connects TRBV19 to TRBJ2-3, with 8 bases that match TRBD1. The CDR3 here is CASSIGQGNADTQYF. DNA for the CDR3: TGTGCCAGTAGTATTGGACAGGGAAATGCAGATACGCAGTATTTT.